The present entry profiles one TCR beta chain with its context. Its antigen is unidentified. Between the trimmed V and J ends, which lost 0 bases and 2 bases, there was a span of 11 bases. The germline V gene has CDR1 SGHNT and CDR2 YYREEE (reference sequence). CDR3 length: 15 amino acids. The data are from a study of vaccination effects on CD4 cells after COVID-19. Using immunoSEQ multiplex PCR, the repertoire was profiled, and TCRdb retains in-frame clones only, with some absent. Of 67,000 or so clones listed, about 81% are singletons. ViraFEST assay sequencing came after antigen-specific CD4+ T cells were expanded with viral peptide pools. On day 10 of culture, CD4+ T cells were separated out. Each participant received a vaccine that was either BNT162b2 or mRNA-1273, given as two doses.

The material was CD4+ T cells from PBMCs cultured with HCoV-229E spike peptides, obtained after COVID-19 vaccination. This sequence originates from a human donor who received a COVID-19 vaccine. The chain has TRBV5-4 and TRBJ2-5, with D tentatively TRBD1 (5 bases). CDR3: CASSLVPTVQETQYF. CDR3 DNA: TGTGCCAGCAGCTTGGTTCCGACAGTACAAGAGACCCAGTACTTC.